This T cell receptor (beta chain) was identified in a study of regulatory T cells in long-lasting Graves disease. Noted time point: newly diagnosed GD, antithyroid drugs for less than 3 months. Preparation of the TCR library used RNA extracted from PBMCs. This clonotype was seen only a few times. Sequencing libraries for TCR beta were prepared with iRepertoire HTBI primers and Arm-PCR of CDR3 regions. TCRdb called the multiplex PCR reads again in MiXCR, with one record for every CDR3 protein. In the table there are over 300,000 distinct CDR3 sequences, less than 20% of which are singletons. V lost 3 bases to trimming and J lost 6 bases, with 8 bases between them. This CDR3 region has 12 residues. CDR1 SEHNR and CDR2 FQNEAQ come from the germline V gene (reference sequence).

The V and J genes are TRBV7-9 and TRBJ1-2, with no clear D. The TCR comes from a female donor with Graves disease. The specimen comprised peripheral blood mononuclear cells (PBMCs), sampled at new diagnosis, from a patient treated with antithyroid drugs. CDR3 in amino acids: CASSFNVDGYTF. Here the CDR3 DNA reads TGTGCCAGCAGCTTTAACGTTGATGGCTACACCTTC.